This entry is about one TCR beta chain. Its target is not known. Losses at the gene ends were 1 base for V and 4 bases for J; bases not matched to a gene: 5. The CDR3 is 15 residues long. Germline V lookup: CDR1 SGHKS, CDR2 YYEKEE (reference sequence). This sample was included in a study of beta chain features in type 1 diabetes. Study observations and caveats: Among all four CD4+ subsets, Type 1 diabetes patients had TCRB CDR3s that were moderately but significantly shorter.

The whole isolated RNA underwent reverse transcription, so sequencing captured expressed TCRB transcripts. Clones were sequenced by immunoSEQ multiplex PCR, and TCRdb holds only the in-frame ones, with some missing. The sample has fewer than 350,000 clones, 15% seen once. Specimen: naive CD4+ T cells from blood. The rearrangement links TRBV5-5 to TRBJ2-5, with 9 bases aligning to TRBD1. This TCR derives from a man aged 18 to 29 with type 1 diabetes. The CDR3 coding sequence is TGTGCCAGCAGCTTGTTCGGACAGGGGTCAGAGACCCAGTACTTC. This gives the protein CASSLFGQGSETQYF.